Below are 22 T cell receptor beta chains sequenced from a single sample in a study of CD4 and CD8 cells across lung adenocarcinoma regions. TCRdb fed the PCR reads into MiXCR, producing one record per CDR3 protein. The table includes about 16,000 distinct CDR3 sequences, around 55% detected once. The sequencing sample was made of CD8+ T cells from the center of a lung tumor. The receptors shown here come from a female donor with lung adenocarcinoma. The CD4 and CD8 labels of this study may be unreliable.

Judged by abundance, this clonotype is medium-sized. The chain carries TRBV6-1 and TRBJ2-5; D remains unclear. The DNA end favors TRBJ2-7, so the J call may be wrong. Germline V gene lookup returns CDR1 MNHNS and CDR2 SASEGT. The CDR3 runs 14 residues. The CDR3 coding sequence is TGTGCCAGCAGTGAAGCCAACGACGGCTACGAGCAGTACTTC. Its protein is CASSEANDGYEQYF.

V is TRBV11-1 and J is TRBJ2-1, with a weak D call TRBD2 (6 bases). This CDR3 comprises 13 residues. The V gene's germline CDR1 is SGHAT and CDR2 FQDESV (reference sequence). V was cut by 5 bases and J by 14 bases, with 19 bases left in between. CDR3 amino acids: CASSPSSGLEKFF. Here the CDR3 DNA reads TGTGCCAGCAGCCCTAGCTCGGGACTTGAAAAGTTCTTC. The full variable domain, in which reference TRBV11-1 and TRBJ2-1 provide the parts outside the CDR3, is EAEVAQSPRYKITEKSQAVAFWCDPISGHATLYWYRQILGQGPELLVQFQDESVVDDSQLPKDRFSAERLKGVDSTLKIQPAELGDSAMYLCASSPSSGLEKFFGPGTRLTVL.

This clonotype was seen repeatedly, ten times or more. The rearrangement uses TRBV4-1 and TRBJ2-3; 9 bases map to TRBD2. Trimming removed 7 bases from V and 5 bases from J; junction bases left unmatched: 7. This CDR3 spans 14 amino acids. Germline CDR1 reads MGHRA; CDR2 reads YSYEKL. The chain's CDR3 is CASNQAGGIDTQYF. CDR3 in DNA: TGCGCCAGCAACCAGGCGGGGGGGATAGATACGCAGTATTTT.

The chain has TRBV6-1 and TRBJ2-3; D might be TRBD2 (5 bases). V was clipped by 6 bases and J by 1 base, with 17 bases between them. The germline V gene has CDR1 MNHNS and CDR2 SASEGT. This CDR3 is built from 16 residues. The CDR3 DNA reads TGTGCCAGCAGGCAGACTATAACTTCCCGCACAGATACGCAGTATTTT. Translating gives CASRQTITSRTDTQYF.

As for this clonotype: At one of its ends the junction is not consistent with the germline gene, which may arise from a read error. The rearrangement uses TRBV10-1 and TRBJ2-5; tentatively, D is TRBD1 (6 bases). Looked up from germline, CDR1 is WNHNN and CDR2 is SYGVQD (reference sequence). The CDR3 spans 14 residues. Here the CDR3 reads CAGSGGRGTETQYF. CDR3 coding DNA: TGCGCGGGGAGTGGGGGCCGTGGCACAGAGACCCAGTACTTT.

The chain recombines TRBV6-8 with TRBJ2-4, with D perhaps TRBD1 or TRBD2 (5 bases each). CDR3 length: 14 amino acids. Germline V CDR1 and CDR2: MNHGY, SAAAGT. The CDR3 region has the DNA TGTCGCAGCCCGGGGCTGGGAGCCAAAGACACGCAGTACTTC. This translates into CRSPGLGAKDTQYF.

A word on this clonotype: At one boundary the junction diverges from the germline segment, which might be a read error. The chain couples TRBV6-1 to TRBJ2-3; tentative D call: TRBD2 (8 bases). Germline V lookup: CDR1 MNHNS, CDR2 SASEGT. The CDR3 contains 17 residues. CDR3 sequence (DNA): TGTGCCAGCAGTCGGGGACTAGGGGGCGGTTACACAGATACCCAGTATTTT. It codes for CASSRGLGGGYTDTQYF.

The chain employs TRBV6-1 and TRBJ2-1, with 9 bases identical to TRBD2. Near its end, the DNA agrees better with TRBJ2-7, so the J call may be wrong. This CDR3 has 15 amino acids. Per the germline V gene, CDR1 is MNHNS and CDR2 is SASEGT. This CDR3 reads CASSEWAGGRYEQYF. CDR3 in DNA: TGTGCCAGCAGTGAGTGGGCGGGAGGGCGCTACGAGCAGTACTTC.

CDR3 protein: CASSYASGNYEQYF. The CDR3 nucleotides read TGTGCCAGCAGTTACGCGAGCGGGAACTACGAGCAGTACTTC. The J gene is TRBJ2-5, the V gene TRBV6-5; the match to TRBD2 covers 7 bases. With the DNA end fitting TRBJ2-7 better, the J assignment may be wrong. The CDR3 runs to 14 residues. CDR1 and CDR2 (germline): MNHEY, SVGAGI.

This clonotype was observed a few times. This rearrangement joins TRBV6-2 or TRBV6-3 to TRBJ2-4; tentatively, D is TRBD1 or TRBD2 (5 bases each). CDR1 and CDR2 from the germline V gene are MNHEY and SVGEGT. The CDR3 covers 13 residues. Between the trimmed V and J ends, which lost 9 bases and 13 bases, there was a span of 22 bases. Here the CDR3 DNA reads TGTGCCAGGGGGCTGGGAGCCAAAAATACGCAGTACTTC. This translates into CARGLGAKNTQYF.

The chain carries TRBV6-5 and TRBJ2-5; D might be TRBD1 (6 bases). CDR1 is MNHEY, CDR2 SVGAGI, per germline. The CDR3 sequence is 14 residues long. Trimming removed 0 bases from V and 1 base from J, with 6 bases in between. CDR3 amino acids: CASSYSGAQETQYF. The CDR3, as DNA: TGTGCCAGCAGTTACTCGGGGGCCCAAGAGACCCAGTACTTC.

V and J are TRBV6-1 and TRBJ2-4; TRBD2 matches 8 bases. The J call could be wrong; TRBJ2-3 is a better fit for the DNA end. CDR1 is MNHNS, CDR2 SASEGT, per germline. The CDR3 is 14 amino acids. CDR3 in amino acids: CASRGAGGTDTQYF. The CDR3 bases are TGTGCCAGCAGGGGGGCGGGGGGCACAGACACTCAGTATTTT.

The V gene is TRBV20-1, the J gene TRBJ1-4, with unresolved D. Germline CDR1 DFQATT, CDR2 SNEGSKA (reference sequence). This CDR3 is built from 12 residues. Deletions cut 3 bases from V and 6 bases from J, with 8 bases between. As DNA, the CDR3 is TGCAGTGCTAGTCGGTCGGATGAAAAACTGTTTTTT. Translated, it gives CSASRSDEKLFF.

The V gene is TRBV27, the J gene TRBJ2-5; perhaps D is TRBD1 or TRBD2 (6 bases each). V lost 6 bases and J lost 4, with 21 bases in between. This CDR3 has 16 amino acids. Germline lookup yields CDR1 MNHEY and CDR2 SMNVEV (reference sequence). In DNA form, the CDR3 reads TGTGCCAGCAGGGGTCTAGGGGGGAGGAGCCCAGAGACCCAGTACTTC. Translating it yields CASRGLGGRSPETQYF.

The sample holds a few counts of this clonotype. DNA of the CDR3: TGTGCCAGCAGGACGGGATTTCAATACACAGATACGCAGTATTTT. This encodes CASRTGFQYTDTQYF. V usage is TRBV27 and J usage is TRBJ2-3, with D maybe TRBD2 (5 bases). Per germline, CDR1 MNHEY and CDR2 SMNVEV (reference sequence). The V and J ends lost 6 bases and 2 bases respectively, with 15 bases between them. The CDR3 totals 15 residues.

The V gene is TRBV6-1, the J gene TRBJ2-1, with 10 bases aligning to TRBD2. The CDR3 length is 13 residues. Germline lookup yields CDR1 MNHNS and CDR2 SASEGT. J was trimmed by 6 bases and V by 10 bases; bases with no gene match: 6. The CDR3 coding sequence is TGTGCCACACTAGCGGGATGGGGCAATGAGCAGTTCTTC. Its protein is CATLAGWGNEQFF.

The chain combines TRBV6-1 with TRBJ2-4; 8 nucleotides line up with TRBD2. The V and J ends lost 4 bases and 12 bases, in that order; junction bases with no gene match: 20. The CDR3 totals 17 residues. CDR1 is MNHNS, CDR2 SASEGT, per germline. This chain's CDR3 is CASSGFAGRGVKDTQYF. DNA of the CDR3: TGTGCCAGCAGTGGATTCGCGGGGCGGGGGGTCAAAGACACTCAGTACTTC.

This clonotype was observed at least ten times. V and J are TRBV10-1 and TRBJ2-3, with D possibly being TRBD1 (6 bases). In germline, CDR1 is WNHNN, CDR2 SYGVQD (reference sequence). The CDR3 extends over 13 amino acids. With 2 bases removed from V and 8 bases from J, the gap between germline ends came to 11 bases. CDR3 in amino acids: CASSEGGPGTQYF. In DNA form, the CDR3 reads TGCGCCAGCAGTGAGGGGGGCCCCGGTACGCAGTATTTT.

V usage is TRBV6-5 and J usage is TRBJ2-2, with TRBD2 matching over 7 bases. Per germline, CDR1 MNHEY and CDR2 SVGAGI. This CDR3 has 17 residues. V was pared by 4 bases and J by 4 bases, with 12 bases of the junction left unmatched. CDR3 sequence (DNA): TGTGCCAGCAGTTGGGGGGGAGGGCCCGAGGGCACCGGGGAGCTGTTTTTT. It specifies CASSWGGGPEGTGELFF.

The CDR3 is CASNPGSSYEQYF. The DNA of the CDR3 is TGTGCCAGCAACCCCGGGAGCAGCTACGAGCAGTACTTC. V and J are TRBV6-1 and TRBJ2-5; D possibly corresponds to TRBD2 (6 bases). The end of the DNA is better explained by TRBJ2-7, so the J call may be wrong. CDR3 length: 13 residues. Germline CDR1 is MNHNS and CDR2 is SASEGT.

Comments on this clonotype: One end of the junction is discordant with germline, which a read error may explain. The rearrangement uses TRBV6-1 and TRBJ2-1, with D possibly being TRBD1 (6 bases). Germline values: CDR1 MNHNS, CDR2 SASEGT. The CDR3 spans 14 residues. The CDR3 loop is CASKYRVDLYEQLF. DNA of the CDR3: TGTGCCAGCAAGTACAGGGTAGATCTCTACGAGCAGTTATTC.

V is TRBV6-1 and J is TRBJ2-1; tentative D call: TRBD2 (5 bases). The germline V gene has CDR1 MNHNS and CDR2 SASEGT. This CDR3 contains 15 residues. V gave up 8 bases and J gave up 12 bases, with 26 bases separating them. DNA of the CDR3: TGTGCCAGCGGACTCTCGGGTGTGAGCGGAGATGCGCAGTTCTTC. Translation gives CASGLSGVSGDAQFF.